This TCR beta chain was sequenced in a study of shared clonotypes between healthy human individuals. Sequencing was performed with immunoSEQ multiplex PCR; in TCRdb, only in-frame clones are kept and a portion is missing. Of about 960,000 clones listed, over 60% are singletons. Germline values: CDR1 GTSNPN, CDR2 SVGIG (reference sequence). CDR3 size: 13 residues. The V and J ends lost 7 bases and 3 bases, in that order; junction bases with no gene match: 9. Splitting the CD4+ cells yielded a CD45RA+ naive subset and a CD45RA-negative memory subset. Of note for this clone: Its target is unknown.

Points from the study as a whole: Deeper or shallower sequencing was expected to change how clonotypes are shared among donors.

The source is a man younger than 30 in good health. The chain couples TRBV30 to TRBJ2-7; 7 nucleotides agree with TRBD2. The source material was memory CD4+ T cells sorted from blood. The sample's subset: CD45RA-negative fraction. CDR3 in DNA: TGTGCCTTTGGGGGGGTCCTACACTACGAGCAGTACTTC. Translation gives CAFGGVLHYEQYF.